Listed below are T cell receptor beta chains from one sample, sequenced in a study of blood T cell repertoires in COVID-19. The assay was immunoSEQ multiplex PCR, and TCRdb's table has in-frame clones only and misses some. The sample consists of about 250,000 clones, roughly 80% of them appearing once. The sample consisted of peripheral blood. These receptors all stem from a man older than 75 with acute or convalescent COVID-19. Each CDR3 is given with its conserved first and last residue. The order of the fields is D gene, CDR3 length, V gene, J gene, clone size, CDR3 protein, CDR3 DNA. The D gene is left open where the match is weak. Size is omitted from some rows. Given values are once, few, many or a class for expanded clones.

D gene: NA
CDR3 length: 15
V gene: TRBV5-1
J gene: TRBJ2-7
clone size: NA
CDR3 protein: CASSLEAGSSYEQYF
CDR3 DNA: TGCGCCAGCAGCTTGGAGGCAGGGTCCTCCTACGAGCAGTACTTC

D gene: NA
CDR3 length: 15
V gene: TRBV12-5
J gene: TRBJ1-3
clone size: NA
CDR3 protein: CASGPSEGFGNTIYF
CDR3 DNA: TGTGCTAGTGGTCCCTCGGAGGGCTTTGGAAACACCATATATTTT

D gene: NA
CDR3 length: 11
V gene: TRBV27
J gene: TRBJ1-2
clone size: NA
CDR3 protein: CASKGGHGYTF
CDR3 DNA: TGTGCCAGCAAAGGAGGGCATGGCTACACCTTC

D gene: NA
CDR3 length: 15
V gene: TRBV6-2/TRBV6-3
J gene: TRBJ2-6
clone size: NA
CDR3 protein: CASSSGHSGANVLTF
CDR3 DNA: TGTGCCAGCAGTTCCGGACACTCTGGGGCCAACGTCCTGACTTTC

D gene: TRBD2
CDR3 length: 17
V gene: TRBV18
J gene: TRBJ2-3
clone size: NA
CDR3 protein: CASSPAGLAGGTDTQYF
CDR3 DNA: TGTGCCAGCTCACCCGCGGGACTAGCGGGAGGGACAGATACGCAGTATTTT

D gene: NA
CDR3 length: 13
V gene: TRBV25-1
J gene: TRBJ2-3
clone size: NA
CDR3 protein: CASSEYIGQTQYF
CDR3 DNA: TGTGCCAGCAGTGAATATATAGGACAAACGCAGTATTTT

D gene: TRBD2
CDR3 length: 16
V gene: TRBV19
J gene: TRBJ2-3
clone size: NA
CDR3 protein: CASSITSGGAADTQYF
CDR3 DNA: TGTGCCAGTAGTATTACTAGCGGGGGGGCCGCAGATACGCAGTATTTT

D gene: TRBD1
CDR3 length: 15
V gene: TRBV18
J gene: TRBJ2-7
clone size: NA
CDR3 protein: CASSPLAGGSGEQYF
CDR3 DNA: TGTGCCAGCTCACCCTTGGCAGGGGGCTCCGGCGAGCAGTACTTC

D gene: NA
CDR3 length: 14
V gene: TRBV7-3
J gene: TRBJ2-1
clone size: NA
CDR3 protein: CASTIGGPGNEQFF
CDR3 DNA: TGTGCCAGCACCATCGGAGGGCCAGGCAATGAGCAGTTCTTC

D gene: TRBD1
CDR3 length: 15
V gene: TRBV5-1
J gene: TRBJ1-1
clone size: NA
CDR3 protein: CASSPAGTGAIEAFF
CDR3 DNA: TGCGCCAGCAGCCCCGCGGGGACAGGGGCAATTGAAGCTTTCTTT

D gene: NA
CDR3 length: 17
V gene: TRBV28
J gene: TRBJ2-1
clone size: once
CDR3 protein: CASRPWGEGSSYNEQFF
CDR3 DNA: TGTGCCAGCAGACCCTGGGGGGAAGGGAGCTCCTACAATGAGCAGTTCTTC

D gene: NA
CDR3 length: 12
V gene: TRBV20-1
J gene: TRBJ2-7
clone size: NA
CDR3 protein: CSASPGFYEQYF
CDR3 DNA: TGCAGTGCTAGTCCAGGCTTCTACGAGCAGTACTTC

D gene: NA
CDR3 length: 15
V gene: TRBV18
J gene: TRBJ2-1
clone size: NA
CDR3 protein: CASSPLYGSYNEQFF
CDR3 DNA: TGTGCCAGCTCACCACTGTACGGCTCCTACAATGAGCAGTTCTTC

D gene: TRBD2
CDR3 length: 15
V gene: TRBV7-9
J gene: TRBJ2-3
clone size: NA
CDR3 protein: CASSSLAGYTDTQYF
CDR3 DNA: TGTGCCAGCAGCTCACTAGCGGGATACACAGATACGCAGTATTTT

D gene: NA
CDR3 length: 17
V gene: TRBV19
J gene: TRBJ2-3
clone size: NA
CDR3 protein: CASSNRGGQGSTDTQYF
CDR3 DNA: TGTGCCAGTAGCAATCGGGGGGGACAGGGTAGCACAGATACGCAGTATTTT

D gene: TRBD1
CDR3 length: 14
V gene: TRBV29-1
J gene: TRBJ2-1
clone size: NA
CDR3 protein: CSVGDRNSYNEQFF
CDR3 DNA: TGCAGCGTCGGGGACAGGAACTCCTACAATGAGCAGTTCTTC

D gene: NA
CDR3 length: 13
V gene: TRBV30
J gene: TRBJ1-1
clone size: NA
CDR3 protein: CAWNKQGATEAFF
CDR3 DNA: TGTGCCTGGAATAAACAGGGAGCCACTGAAGCTTTCTTT

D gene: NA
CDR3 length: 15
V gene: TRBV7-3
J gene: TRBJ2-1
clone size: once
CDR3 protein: CASSMGLSSYNEQFF
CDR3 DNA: TGTGCCAGCAGCATGGGACTGTCCTCCTACAATGAGCAGTTCTTC

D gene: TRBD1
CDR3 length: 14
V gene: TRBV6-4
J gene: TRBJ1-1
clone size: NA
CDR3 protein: CASRPDRRNTEAFF
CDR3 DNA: TGTGCCAGCAGACCGGACAGGAGGAACACTGAAGCTTTCTTT

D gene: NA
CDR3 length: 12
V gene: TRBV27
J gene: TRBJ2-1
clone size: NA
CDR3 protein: CASSDSLNEQFF
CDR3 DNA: TGTGCCAGCAGCGACTCCTTAAATGAGCAGTTCTTC

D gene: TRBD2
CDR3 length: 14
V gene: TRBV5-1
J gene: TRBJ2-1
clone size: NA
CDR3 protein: CASSLGLAGDEQFF
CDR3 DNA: TGCGCCAGCAGCTTAGGACTAGCGGGGGATGAGCAGTTCTTC

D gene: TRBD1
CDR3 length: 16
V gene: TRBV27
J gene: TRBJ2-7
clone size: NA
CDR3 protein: CASSSRYRGLRYEQYF
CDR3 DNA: TGTGCCAGCAGTTCGCGCTACAGGGGGTTGAGATACGAGCAGTACTTC

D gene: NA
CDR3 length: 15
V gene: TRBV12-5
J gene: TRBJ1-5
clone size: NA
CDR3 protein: CASGLEQGAHQPQHF
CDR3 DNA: TGTGCTAGTGGTTTGGAGCAGGGTGCACATCAGCCCCAGCATTTT

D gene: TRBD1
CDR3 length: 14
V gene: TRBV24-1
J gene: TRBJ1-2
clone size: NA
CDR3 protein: CATSTGTGWRGYTF
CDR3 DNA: TGTGCCACCAGTACGGGGACAGGGTGGCGTGGCTACACCTTC

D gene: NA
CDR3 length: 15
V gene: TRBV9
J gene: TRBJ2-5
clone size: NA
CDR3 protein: CASSVAPGYQETQYF
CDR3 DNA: TGTGCCAGCAGCGTAGCCCCGGGGTACCAAGAGACCCAGTACTTC

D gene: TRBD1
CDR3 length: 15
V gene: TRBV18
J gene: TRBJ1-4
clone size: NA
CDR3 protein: CASSPQGQGLEKLFF
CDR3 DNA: TGTGCCAGCTCACCACAAGGACAGGGTCTAGAAAAACTGTTTTTT

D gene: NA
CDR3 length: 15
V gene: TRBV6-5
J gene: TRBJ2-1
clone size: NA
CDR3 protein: CASSLVQGRVNEQFF
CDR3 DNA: TGTGCCAGCAGCCTGGTCCAGGGGAGGGTGAATGAGCAGTTCTTC

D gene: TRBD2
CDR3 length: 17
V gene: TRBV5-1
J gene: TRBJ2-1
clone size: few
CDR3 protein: CASSWTSGGRGSNEQFF
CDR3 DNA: TGCGCCAGCAGCTGGACTAGCGGGGGACGGGGGAGCAATGAGCAGTTCTTC

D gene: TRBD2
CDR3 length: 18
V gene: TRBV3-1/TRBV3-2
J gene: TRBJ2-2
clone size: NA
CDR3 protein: CASSAPGLAGENTGELFF
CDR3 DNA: TGTGCCAGCAGCGCACCGGGACTAGCGGGGGAGAACACCGGGGAGCTGTTTTTT